The clone carrying this T cell receptor (beta chain) was observed a handful of times. The data originate from a study of blood T cell repertoires in COVID-19. Study overall: COVID-19 samples from acute and convalescent phases originated in the United States, Italy and Spain. Sources were T cells, B-cell-depleted T cells, or PBMCs; the material itself was cDNA or gDNA.

In the authors' workflow: Using reference gene primer amplification, nucleated cell counts were estimated. This table comes from immunoSEQ multiplex PCR, and its TCRdb copy is limited to in-frame clones, with some not included. That table is the source of V, J and clone size, and D and trimming were worked out from the DNA. Of 130,000 to 150,000 clones listed, 75% to 90% are singletons. This clonotype originated in a man older than 75 with acute or convalescent COVID-19. Material: peripheral blood.

The CDR3 reads CASSFGLAETYEQYF. The CDR3 coding sequence is TGTGCCAGCAGTTTCGGACTAGCGGAGACCTACGAGCAGTACTTC. This chain joins TRBV6-5 and TRBJ2-7; 10 bases line up with TRBD2. The V segment lost 4 bases and the J segment 2 bases; nucleotides outside the gene matches: 5. CDR3 length: 15 residues. Germline V lookup: CDR1 MNHEY, CDR2 SVGAGI.